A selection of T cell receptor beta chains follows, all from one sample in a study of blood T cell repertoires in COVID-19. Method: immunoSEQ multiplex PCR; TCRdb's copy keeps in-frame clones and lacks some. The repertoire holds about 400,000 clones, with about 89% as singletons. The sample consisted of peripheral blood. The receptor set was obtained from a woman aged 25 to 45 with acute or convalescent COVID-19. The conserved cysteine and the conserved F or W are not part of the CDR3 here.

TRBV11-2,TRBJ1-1,ASSLSGTGEAF
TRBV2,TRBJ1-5,ASSEGPGQPQH
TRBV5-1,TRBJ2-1,ASSFDLRPPRNEQF
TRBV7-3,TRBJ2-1,ASSLLAGGYNEQF
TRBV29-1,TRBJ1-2,SVEYGVGYT
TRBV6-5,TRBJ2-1,ASSSGLAGNEQF
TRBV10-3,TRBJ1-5,AISELGQVDQPQH
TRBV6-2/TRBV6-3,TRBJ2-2,ASSSDTGELF
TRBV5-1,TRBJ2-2,ASTSRGANTGELF
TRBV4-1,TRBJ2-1,ASSQSAGMRNEQF
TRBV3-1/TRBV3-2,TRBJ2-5,ASSQAISRPWDSQKETQY
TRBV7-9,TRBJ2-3,ASSLGPASSTDTQY
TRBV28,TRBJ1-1,ASSLTGRNTEAF
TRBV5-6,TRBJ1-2,ASSLAAVNYGYT
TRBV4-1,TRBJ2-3,ASSQGGRLTDTQY
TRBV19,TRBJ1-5,ASRQGAGSGNQPQH
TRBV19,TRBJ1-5,ASSDRGSNQPQH
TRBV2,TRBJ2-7,ASESGTGYEQY
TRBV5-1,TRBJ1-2,ASSTWDNSYGYT
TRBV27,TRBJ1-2,ASSDRGQLRGYT